Below are 15 T cell receptor beta chains sequenced from a single sample in a study of a mutant IDH1 vaccine in newly diagnosed glioma. Time point specified: week 11, during vaccination. With topical imiquimod, each dose of the vaccine consisted of 300 ug of mutant IDH1 20-mer peptide. No antigen has been assigned to these receptors. The data were produced by immunoSEQ multiplex PCR, yet TCRdb's version contains in-frame clones alone and is incomplete. This table has under 55,000 clones, more than 85% appearing once. The sample here was PBMCs, taken from a glioma patient whose treatment included an IDH1 peptide vaccine. All receptors come from a man aged 50 to 60 with glioma.

The chain employs TRBV10-3 and TRBJ2-7, with 9 bases matching TRBD1. In germline, CDR1 is ENHRY, CDR2 SYGVKD. V lost 6 bases and J lost 2; bases outside the gene matches: 5. The CDR3 loop spans 14 amino acids. CDR3 loop: CAIRGTGHPYEQYF. CDR3 in DNA: TGTGCCATCAGGGGGACAGGGCACCCCTACGAGCAGTACTTC.

The genes are TRBV7-6 and TRBJ2-7; no clear D gene. V lost 1 base to trimming and J lost 2 bases, with 18 bases between them. The CDR3 covers 17 residues. Germline assignment: CDR1 SGHVS and CDR2 FNYEAQ. CDR3 sequence (DNA): TGTGCCAGCAGCTTAGAAGCAGCGAGCTGGGTACCCTACGAGCAGTACTTC. Amino acid sequence: CASSLEAASWVPYEQYF.

J is TRBJ1-3 and V is TRBV7-2; D not certain. Between the trimmed V and J ends, which lost 5 bases and 3 bases, there was a span of 5 bases. Germline-derived CDR1 and CDR2 are SGHTA and FQGNSA. The CDR3 spans 12 residues. The CDR3 is CASSVGGNTIYF. The CDR3 coding sequence is TGTGCCAGCAGCGTAGGTGGAAACACCATATATTTT.

The chain recombines TRBV28 with TRBJ2-1, with D possibly called TRBD1 or TRBD2 (5 bases each). This CDR3 comprises 15 residues. The V gene lost 2 bases and the J gene lost 10 bases, with 18 bases spanning the gap. The V gene's germline CDR1 is MDHEN and CDR2 SYDVKM. CDR3 amino acids: CASSLGAVGGLEQFF. The CDR3 DNA sequence: TGTGCCAGCAGTTTAGGGGCGGTTGGGGGTTTGGAGCAGTTCTTC.

The chain links TRBV2 to TRBJ1-2, with 7 bases that match TRBD1. Trimming removed 3 bases from V and 0 bases from J; junction bases left unmatched: 7. Germline loops: CDR1 SNHLY, CDR2 FYNNEI. CDR3 size: 16 residues. CDR3 nucleotide sequence: TGTGCCAGCAGTGACAACAGGGGTCCGGCTAACTATGGCTACACCTTC. It yields the protein CASSDNRGPANYGYTF.

The V gene is TRBV6-1, the J gene TRBJ2-2; the match to TRBD2 covers 7 bases. J lost 0 bases, V lost 7 bases, and 5 bases had no gene match. This CDR3 has 15 residues. Germline CDR1 MNHNS, CDR2 SASEGT. The CDR3 region has the DNA TGTGCCAGCAACAGCGGGACCTCGAACACCGGGGAGCTGTTTTTT. Translating it yields CASNSGTSNTGELFF.

The chain combines TRBV4-1 with TRBJ1-1; D might be TRBD1 (5 bases). CDR1 and CDR2 (germline): MGHRA, YSYEKL. V was clipped by 4 bases and J by 5 bases, with 14 bases between them. CDR3 length equals 14 residues. The CDR3 is CASSPMGRGTEAFF. CDR3 DNA: TGCGCCAGCAGCCCCATGGGACGAGGAACTGAAGCTTTCTTT.

This chain links TRBV27 with TRBJ1-2; no definite D call. Between the trimmed V and J ends, which lost 4 bases and 0 bases, there was a span of 12 bases. Germline V gene data show CDR1 as MNHEY and CDR2 as SMNVEV (reference sequence). This CDR3 is built from 15 residues. The CDR3 region has the DNA TGTGCCAGCAGTTCAGGTCTCCTCGCTAACTATGGCTACACCTTC. Its protein is CASSSGLLANYGYTF.

This chain's CDR3 is CAIRNGASGGDTIYF. CDR3 bases: TGTGCCATCAGGAACGGGGCCTCCGGAGGGGACACCATATATTTT. The rearrangement joins TRBV10-3 to TRBJ1-3; TRBD1 might be the D (5 bases). The CDR3 runs 15 residues. Germline V gene data show CDR1 as ENHRY and CDR2 as SYGVKD. Trimming left V 6 bases short and J 8 bases short, with 20 bases between.

The V and J genes are TRBV6-1 and TRBJ1-2; D is undetermined. The CDR3 consists of 13 residues. Germline lookup yields CDR1 MNHNS and CDR2 SASEGT. The germline V and J ends were trimmed by 5 bases and 5 bases, with 12 bases remaining between them. The CDR3, as DNA: TGTGCCAGCAGTCCTCCCCACCTTTATGGCTACACCTTC. As protein: CASSPPHLYGYTF.

The chain carries TRBV5-6 and TRBJ2-7; perhaps D is TRBD1 or TRBD2 (5 bases each). The CDR3 spans 14 residues. Germline CDR1 and CDR2: SGHDT and YYEEEE. The V end was cut by 0 bases, the J end by 3 bases, with 10 bases between. In DNA form, the CDR3 reads TGTGCCAGCAGCTTGGGGGGGTTAATCTACGAGCAGTACTTC. Translating gives CASSLGGLIYEQYF.

This rearrangement joins TRBV27 to TRBJ1-1, with 7 positions matching TRBD1. The ends lost 2 bases at V and 11 bases at J; junction bases unmatched: 5. CDR1 and CDR2 from the germline V gene are MNHEY and SMNVEV (reference sequence). The CDR3 covers 12 residues. For the CDR3, the DNA is TGTGCCAGCAGTTTAATTGGACAGGAGGCTTTCTTT. This sequence encodes CASSLIGQEAFF.

CDR3: CASSQDQLSAETQYF. DNA of the CDR3: TGCGCCAGCAGCCAAGATCAACTATCAGCAGAGACCCAGTACTTC. The rearrangement uses TRBV4-3 and TRBJ2-5; no clear D. The CDR3 covers 15 residues. Per the germline V gene, CDR1 is LGHNA and CDR2 is YSLEER. Trimming removed 0 bases at V and 4 bases at J, with 12 bases between.

The chain carries TRBV28 and TRBJ2-7; 7 nucleotides agree with TRBD1. This CDR3 has 16 residues. J was trimmed by 3 bases and V by 4 bases; bases with no gene match: 12. Per the germline V gene, CDR1 is MDHEN and CDR2 is SYDVKM. CDR3 region: CASSSLGGIHLYEQYF. The CDR3 DNA sequence: TGTGCCAGCAGTTCTCTAGGGGGCATCCACCTCTACGAGCAGTACTTC. Combining the CDR3 with reference TRBV28 and TRBJ2-7 gives the whole variable domain DVKVTQSSRYLVKRTGEKVFLECVQDMDHENMFWYRQDPGLGLRLIYFSYDVKMKEKGDIPEGYSVSREKKERFSLILESASTNQTSMYLCASSSLGGIHLYEQYFGPGTRLTVT.

The chain employs TRBV30 and TRBJ2-1; D is unclear. Germline CDR1 GTSNPN, CDR2 SVGIG (reference sequence). CDR3 length equals 11 residues. The ends were cut back, 3 bases at V and 9 bases at J, with 9 bases in the middle. DNA of the CDR3: TGTGCCTGGAGGACCCCCGGTGAGCAGTTCTTC. Amino acid sequence: CAWRTPGEQFF.